This is a list of T cell receptor beta chains from one sample in a study of blood T cell repertoires in COVID-19. The method was immunoSEQ multiplex PCR; TCRdb's version includes in-frame clones alone and lacks a portion of them. The sample has 200,000 to 250,000 clones; approximately 87% are singletons. Sequenced sample: peripheral blood. The source is a man aged 60 to 69 who had recovered from COVID-19. CDR3s include the opening cysteine and the closing phenylalanine or tryptophan. For some rows the clone size is stated as once, few or many, or as a class when expanded; others skip it.

v_gene: TRBV30
abundance: NA
j_gene: TRBJ1-2
CDR3aa: CAWSSGGGYTF

v_gene: TRBV7-2
abundance: NA
j_gene: TRBJ2-5
CDR3aa: CASSLVLAGGFIKETQYF

v_gene: TRBV5-7
abundance: NA
j_gene: TRBJ1-2
CDR3aa: CASSLGDRNYGYTF

v_gene: TRBV29-1
abundance: NA
j_gene: TRBJ1-2
CDR3aa: CSVEPLHRAGMDGYTF

v_gene: TRBV5-8
abundance: NA
j_gene: TRBJ2-3
CDR3aa: CASSSGLAGDTQYF

v_gene: TRBV10-3
abundance: NA
j_gene: TRBJ1-5
CDR3aa: CAISESEIQPQHF

v_gene: TRBV5-4
abundance: NA
j_gene: TRBJ2-2
CDR3aa: CASSLGTGAGELFF

v_gene: TRBV21-1
abundance: once
j_gene: TRBJ2-5
CDR3aa: CASSLDRNQETQYF

v_gene: TRBV2
abundance: NA
j_gene: TRBJ1-4
CDR3aa: CASGSGGDEKLFF

v_gene: TRBV24-1
abundance: NA
j_gene: TRBJ2-3
CDR3aa: CATSDPVTDTQYF

v_gene: TRBV3-1/TRBV3-2
abundance: NA
j_gene: TRBJ2-7
CDR3aa: CASSPRTSGAYEQYF

v_gene: TRBV6-2/TRBV6-3
abundance: NA
j_gene: TRBJ1-5
CDR3aa: CASSQSGTQHF

v_gene: TRBV12-3/TRBV12-4
abundance: NA
j_gene: TRBJ1-1
CDR3aa: CASRQSGTTAFF

v_gene: TRBV28
abundance: many
j_gene: TRBJ2-7
CDR3aa: CASSPSPYEQYF

v_gene: TRBV19
abundance: NA
j_gene: TRBJ1-5
CDR3aa: CASRRDYNQPQHF

v_gene: TRBV28
abundance: NA
j_gene: TRBJ1-1
CDR3aa: CASHGQGGTEAFF

v_gene: TRBV28
abundance: NA
j_gene: TRBJ2-7
CDR3aa: CASSLSSGSYEQYF

v_gene: TRBV4-2
abundance: NA
j_gene: TRBJ1-6
CDR3aa: CASSQDLGSGNSPLHF

v_gene: TRBV27
abundance: NA
j_gene: TRBJ1-5
CDR3aa: CASRTGGQPQHF

v_gene: TRBV5-4
abundance: NA
j_gene: TRBJ2-1
CDR3aa: CASSPPGLAGGRNEQFF

v_gene: TRBV5-4
abundance: once
j_gene: TRBJ2-3
CDR3aa: CASSPAGGPGYTQYF

v_gene: TRBV11-3
abundance: NA
j_gene: TRBJ1-3
CDR3aa: CASSLEWRAAPGNTIYF

v_gene: TRBV9
abundance: once
j_gene: TRBJ1-4
CDR3aa: CASSVAGGRNEKLFF

v_gene: TRBV11-2
abundance: few
j_gene: TRBJ1-1
CDR3aa: CASSSGQHSEAFF

v_gene: TRBV6-2/TRBV6-3
abundance: NA
j_gene: TRBJ1-1
CDR3aa: CASSRTGIGAAFF

v_gene: TRBV7-2
abundance: NA
j_gene: TRBJ2-3
CDR3aa: CASSSGTGYPDTQYF

v_gene: TRBV6-1
abundance: NA
j_gene: TRBJ1-2
CDR3aa: CASSELSEGYTF

v_gene: TRBV27
abundance: NA
j_gene: TRBJ1-2
CDR3aa: CASSLGGVGYTF

v_gene: TRBV19
abundance: NA
j_gene: TRBJ1-5
CDR3aa: CASKRDSPNQPQHF

v_gene: TRBV7-3
abundance: NA
j_gene: TRBJ1-6
CDR3aa: CASSPSVGLGSPLHF

v_gene: TRBV6-5
abundance: NA
j_gene: TRBJ1-2
CDR3aa: CASRLPETGNGYTF

v_gene: TRBV9
abundance: NA
j_gene: TRBJ1-3
CDR3aa: CASSGRQSPGNTIYF

v_gene: TRBV6-1
abundance: NA
j_gene: TRBJ1-5
CDR3aa: CASSDLPGQGYQPQHF

v_gene: TRBV5-1
abundance: few
j_gene: TRBJ2-3
CDR3aa: CASSLGGGSTDTQYF

v_gene: TRBV6-2/TRBV6-3
abundance: few
j_gene: TRBJ2-2
CDR3aa: CASSYEGGSAGELFF

v_gene: TRBV19
abundance: NA
j_gene: TRBJ2-2
CDR3aa: CASSMRLAGVPGELFF

v_gene: TRBV29-1
abundance: NA
j_gene: TRBJ2-2
CDR3aa: CSATTGMVRELFF

v_gene: TRBV19
abundance: few
j_gene: TRBJ1-2
CDR3aa: CATKKNVYTF

v_gene: TRBV18
abundance: once
j_gene: TRBJ2-3
CDR3aa: CASSPPFRDNTDTQYF

v_gene: TRBV24-1
abundance: NA
j_gene: TRBJ1-3
CDR3aa: CATSLIQDSGNTIYF

v_gene: TRBV20-1
abundance: NA
j_gene: TRBJ2-3
CDR3aa: CSASMGRPDTQYF

v_gene: TRBV19
abundance: NA
j_gene: TRBJ2-3
CDR3aa: CASSITVWADTQYF

v_gene: TRBV4-1
abundance: NA
j_gene: TRBJ2-3
CDR3aa: CASSQGPPGGPGDTQYF

v_gene: TRBV6-2/TRBV6-3
abundance: NA
j_gene: TRBJ2-6
CDR3aa: CASSSHIRGLAGANVLTF

v_gene: TRBV4-2
abundance: NA
j_gene: TRBJ2-1
CDR3aa: CASSLTSGSYNEQFF

v_gene: TRBV24-1
abundance: NA
j_gene: TRBJ2-5
CDR3aa: CATSDSRGLQETQYF

v_gene: TRBV5-4
abundance: NA
j_gene: TRBJ2-7
CDR3aa: CASSLGGQGADEQYF

v_gene: TRBV30
abundance: many
j_gene: TRBJ2-7
CDR3aa: CAWSPLGGGAYNEQYF

v_gene: TRBV2
abundance: NA
j_gene: TRBJ2-7
CDR3aa: CASTADSAYYEQYF

v_gene: TRBV19
abundance: NA
j_gene: TRBJ1-1
CDR3aa: CASRTILSEAFF

v_gene: TRBV4-2
abundance: NA
j_gene: TRBJ2-1
CDR3aa: CASSQEGGDYNEQFF

v_gene: TRBV7-9
abundance: NA
j_gene: TRBJ1-6
CDR3aa: CASSAQGDSPLHF

v_gene: TRBV11-3
abundance: NA
j_gene: TRBJ2-1
CDR3aa: CASSLDMGGVSYNEQFF

v_gene: TRBV25-1
abundance: NA
j_gene: TRBJ2-2
CDR3aa: CASSGRTGNTGELFF